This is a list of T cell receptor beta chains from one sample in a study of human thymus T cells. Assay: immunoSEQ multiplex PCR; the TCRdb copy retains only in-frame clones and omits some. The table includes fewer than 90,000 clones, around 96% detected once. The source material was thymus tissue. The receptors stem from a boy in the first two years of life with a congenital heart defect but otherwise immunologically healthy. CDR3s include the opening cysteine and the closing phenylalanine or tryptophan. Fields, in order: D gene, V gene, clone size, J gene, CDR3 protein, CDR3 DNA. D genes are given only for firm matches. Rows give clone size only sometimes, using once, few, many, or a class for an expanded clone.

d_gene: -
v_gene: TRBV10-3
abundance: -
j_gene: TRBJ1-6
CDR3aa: CAISELGGAPLHF
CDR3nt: TGTGCCATCAGTGAGCTTGGAGGGGCACCCCTCCACTTT

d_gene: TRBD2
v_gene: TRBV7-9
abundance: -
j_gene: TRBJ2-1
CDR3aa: CASSLGLAGNSYNEQFF
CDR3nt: TGTGCCAGCAGCTTAGGGCTAGCGGGGAACTCTTACAATGAGCAGTTCTTC

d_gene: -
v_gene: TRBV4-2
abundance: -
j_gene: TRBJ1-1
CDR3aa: CASSQVGGSDTEAFF
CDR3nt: TGTGCCAGCAGCCAAGTAGGGGGAAGTGACACTGAAGCTTTCTTT

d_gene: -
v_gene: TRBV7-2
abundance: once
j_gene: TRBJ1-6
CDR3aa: CASSPRPENSPLHF
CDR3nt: TGTGCCAGCAGCCCCAGACCCGAAAATTCACCCCTCCACTTT

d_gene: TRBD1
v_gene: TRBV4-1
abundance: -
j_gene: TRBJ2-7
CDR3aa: CASSHRSGTGLHEQYF
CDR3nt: TGCGCCAGCAGCCACCGCTCCGGGACAGGGTTACACGAGCAGTACTTC

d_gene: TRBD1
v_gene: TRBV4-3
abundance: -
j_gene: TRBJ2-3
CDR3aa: CASSLVGQDHSTDTQYF
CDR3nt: TGCGCCAGCAGCCTCGTCGGACAGGACCATAGCACAGATACGCAGTATTTT

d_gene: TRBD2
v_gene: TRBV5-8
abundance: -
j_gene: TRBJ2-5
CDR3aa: CASSLAGGPFETQYF
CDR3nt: TGTGCCAGCAGCCTAGCGGGGGGACCCTTTGAGACCCAGTACTTC

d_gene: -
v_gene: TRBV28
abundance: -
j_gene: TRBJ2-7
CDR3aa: CASSPPGQQYF
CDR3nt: TGTGCCAGCAGCCCCCCCGGCCAGCAGTACTTC

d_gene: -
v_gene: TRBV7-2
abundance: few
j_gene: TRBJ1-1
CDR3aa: CASSLDPNTEAFF
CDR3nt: TGTGCCAGCAGCTTAGACCCTAACACTGAAGCTTTCTTT

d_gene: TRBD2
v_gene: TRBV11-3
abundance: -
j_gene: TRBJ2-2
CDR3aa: CASSLRTSGVTGELFF
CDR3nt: TGTGCCAGCAGCTTAAGGACTAGCGGGGTTACCGGGGAGCTGTTTTTT

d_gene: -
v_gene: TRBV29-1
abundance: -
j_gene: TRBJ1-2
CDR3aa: CSVGVEKAGGLYGYTF
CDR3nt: TGCAGCGTTGGAGTGGAGAAGGCCGGGGGCCTCTATGGCTACACCTTC